A single sample is the source of the 26 T cell receptor beta chains below, sequenced in a study of early T cells in non-severe SARS-CoV-2 infection. TCRdb used MiXCR to reprocess the 5' RACE reads, holding one entry per CDR3 protein. Altogether approximately 56,000 distinct CDR3 sequences are present, over 13% being singletons, with the ten largest covering about 4%. The sequences come from whole blood, collected at baseline. These receptors came from an adult who was a healthcare worker with PCR-confirmed SARS-CoV-2 infection or an uninfected control (not recorded which).

The chain is built from TRBV11-2 and TRBJ1-1, with D unresolved. CDR3 length: 14 residues. The germline V gene has CDR1 SGHAT and CDR2 FQNNGV. Trimming stripped 3 bases from V and 7 bases from J, with 15 bases between. CDR3 sequence reads: CASSFETYGREAFF. The CDR3 nucleotides read TGTGCCAGCAGCTTTGAAACATACGGGCGTGAAGCTTTCTTT.

This clonotype was detected only a few times. V usage is TRBV7-2 and J usage is TRBJ2-2; 9 bases are shared with TRBD2. The CDR3 runs to 15 residues. V dropped 5 bases and J dropped 4; count of bases not matched to a gene: 5. Germline CDR1 is SGHTA and CDR2 is FQGNSA. The CDR3 region is CASSGLAGLTGELFF. The DNA for the CDR3 is TGTGCCAGCAGCGGTCTAGCGGGGCTCACCGGGGAGCTGTTTTTT.

This clonotype has only a few counts. V gene TRBV15 combines with J gene TRBJ2-3, with 8 bases lining up with TRBD2. The CDR3 sequence is 15 residues long. J gave up 6 bases and V 0 bases, and 5 bases lay outside the gene matches. CDR1 LNHNV and CDR2 YYDKDF come from the germline V gene (reference sequence). The DNA for the CDR3 is TGTGCCACCAGCAGAGATTCTTCTAGCGGGGATACGCAGTATTTT. This codes for CATSRDSSSGDTQYF.

This clonotype was seen at least ten times. The rearrangement uses TRBV6-4 and TRBJ2-3; 8 nucleotides match TRBD2. V gave up 3 bases and J gave up 4 bases; unmatched junction bases: 6. Germline loops: CDR1 MRHNA, CDR2 SNTAGT. CDR3 size: 15 residues. CDR3 region: CASSEGTRSSDTQYF. The CDR3 region has the DNA TGTGCCAGCAGTGAGGGGACTAGGTCGTCAGATACGCAGTATTTT.

V gene TRBV28 combines with J gene TRBJ2-2; D possibly corresponds to TRBD2 (5 bases). The CDR3 is 14 amino acids. Trimming shortened V by 7 bases and J by 1 base, and 10 bases separated the two germline ends. Germline V gene sequence: CDR1 MDHEN, CDR2 SYDVKM. The chain's CDR3 is CASIERLNTGELFF. In DNA form, the CDR3 reads TGTGCCAGCATTGAGCGGCTGAACACCGGGGAGCTGTTTTTT.

This clonotype was seen a handful of times. The rearrangement links TRBV5-6 to TRBJ2-3; 9 nucleotides align to TRBD2. CDR3 length: 19 amino acids. Germline CDR1 and CDR2: SGHDT and YYEEEE. The J segment lost 3 bases and the V segment lost 5 bases, leaving 19 bases of the junction unmatched. The CDR3: CASSLPLGREGPTTDTQYF. The CDR3 DNA sequence: TGTGCCAGCAGTCTACCACTGGGGCGGGAGGGCCCCACTACAGATACGCAGTATTTT.

This clonotype was recorded a few times. V gene TRBV6-4 combines with J gene TRBJ2-3; no clear D. Trimming removed 4 bases from V and 3 bases from J, with 8 bases in between. CDR3 length equals 13 residues. The germline CDR1 and CDR2 sequences are MRHNA and SNTAGT. CDR3 sequence: CASSAVPTDTQYF. The CDR3 bases are TGTGCCAGCAGTGCTGTCCCAACAGATACGCAGTATTTT.

The chain employs TRBV11-2 and TRBJ2-7; D not certain. The germline V gene encodes CDR1 SGHAT and CDR2 FQNNGV. V lost 4 bases and J lost 3, with 4 bases in between. The CDR3 spans 11 residues. The CDR3 DNA follows: TGTGCCAGCAGCTCTGGCTACGAGCAGTACTTC. Residues: CASSSGYEQYF.

This clonotype was seen more than once but under ten times. The CDR3 loop reads CASSQGPGADYGYTF. CDR3 nucleotides: TGTGCCAGCAGCCAGGGTCCGGGGGCGGACTATGGCTACACCTTC. This chain joins TRBV3-1 and TRBJ1-2, with a weak D call TRBD1 (6 bases). The CDR3 is 15 residues long. Per germline, CDR1 LGHDT and CDR2 YNNKEL (reference sequence). Between the trimmed V and J ends, which lost 3 bases and 3 bases, there was a span of 14 bases.

This clonotype was seen more than once but under ten times. The J gene is TRBJ2-5, the V gene TRBV30; no reliable D call. With 2 bases removed from V and 7 bases from J, the gap between germline ends came to 8 bases. This CDR3 is 11 amino acids long. Looked up from germline, CDR1 is GTSNPN and CDR2 is SVGIG (reference sequence). DNA of the CDR3: TGTGCCTGGAGTCCCGGGCGGACCCAGTACTTC. Translated: CAWSPGRTQYF.

This clonotype was seen a few times. V gene TRBV20-1 combines with J gene TRBJ1-5; tentatively, D is TRBD1 (5 bases). V gave up 5 bases and J gave up 7 bases, with 18 bases separating them. The CDR3 covers 14 residues. Germline V gives CDR1 DFQATT, CDR2 SNEGSKA (reference sequence). CDR3 nucleotides: TGCAGTGCTGGCCCGGGAGGAGCAGGGCAGCCCCAGCATTTT. Its protein product is CSAGPGGAGQPQHF.

V gene TRBV12-3 or TRBV12-4 combines with J gene TRBJ1-1; no clear D. V was trimmed by 1 base and J by 6 bases, leaving 9 bases between them. The CDR3 spans 13 residues. The CDR3 DNA follows: TGTGCCAGCAGTTTAGAGGAGTTGGCTGAAGCTTTCTTT. Translating it yields CASSLEELAEAFF.

In its sample, this clonotype was seen a few times. This chain links TRBV13 with TRBJ2-1; 16 positions match TRBD2. This CDR3 contains 19 residues. The germline V gene has CDR1 PRHDT and CDR2 FYEKMQ (reference sequence). The V gene end was trimmed by 4 bases and the J gene end by 3 bases; junction bases not matched to a gene: 9. CDR3: CASSSGTSGREGFYNEQFF. For the CDR3, the DNA is TGTGCCAGCAGCTCGGGGACTAGCGGGAGGGAAGGGTTCTACAATGAGCAGTTCTTC. Variable domain in full (rest from reference TRBV13 and TRBJ2-1): AAGVIQSPRHLIKEKRETATLKCYPIPRHDTVYWYQQGPGQDPQFLISFYEKMQSDKGSIPDRFSAQQFSDYHSELNMSSLELGDSALYFCASSSGTSGREGFYNEQFFGPGTRLTVL.

This clonotype occurred a few times. V gene TRBV4-1 combines with J gene TRBJ2-2, with D perhaps assigned TRBD1 or TRBD2 (5 bases each). Germline-derived CDR1 and CDR2 are MGHRA and YSYEKL. V lost 1 base, J lost 9 bases, and 18 bases lay in between. The CDR3 has 16 residues. The CDR3 nucleotides read TGCGCCAGCAGCCAAGGTACCGGGACGGATGCCCGGGAGCTGTTTTTT. Amino acid sequence: CASSQGTGTDARELFF.

This clonotype came up a few times. This chain uses TRBV18 with TRBJ1-5; 11 bases are a match to TRBD1. Germline V gives CDR1 KGHSH, CDR2 LQKENI. This CDR3 spans 14 amino acids. V shed 6 bases, J shed 8 bases, and the junction held 6 bases outside the gene matches. CDR3: CASSQGQGAKPQHF. Here the CDR3 DNA reads TGTGCCAGCTCCCAAGGACAGGGGGCAAAGCCCCAGCATTTT.

In its sample, this clonotype was seen many times. This chain links TRBV6-2 or TRBV6-3 with TRBJ2-1; TRBD2 agrees at 9 bases. V shed 7 bases, J shed 8 bases, and the junction held 9 bases outside the gene matches. Germline CDR1 MNHEY, CDR2 SVGEGT. The CDR3 has 14 amino acids. The CDR3 coding sequence is TGTGCCAGCACCCGACGGACTAGCGCGGATGAGCAGTTCTTC. Translated, it gives CASTRRTSADEQFF.

There are a few counts of this clonotype. J is TRBJ2-3 and V is TRBV29-1; TRBD1 agrees at 7 bases. The CDR3 covers 16 residues. V shed 4 bases and J 0 bases; nucleotides not matched to a gene: 10. The germline CDR1 and CDR2 sequences are SQVTM and ANQGSEA. The chain's CDR3 is CSVVDLGGFSTDTQYF. CDR3 in DNA: TGCAGCGTTGTCGATCTAGGGGGCTTCAGCACAGATACGCAGTATTTT.

This clonotype was counted a few times. The chain carries TRBV10-3 and TRBJ2-1; D is perhaps TRBD2 (5 bases). Trimming took 5 bases from V and 3 from J, leaving 8 bases between them. The CDR3 contains 13 residues. Per germline, CDR1 ENHRY and CDR2 SYGVKD. The CDR3: CAISPSSYNEQFF. The CDR3 nucleotides are TGTGCCATCAGTCCTAGCAGCTACAATGAGCAGTTCTTC.

The gene calls are TRBV27 and TRBJ2-7; D not certain. CDR3 length: 13 amino acids. CDR1 and CDR2 from the germline V gene are MNHEY and SMNVEV (reference sequence). V was trimmed by 3 bases and J by 0 bases, leaving 6 bases between them. DNA for the CDR3: TGTGCCAGCAGTTTGACTTCCTCCTACGAGCAGTACTTC. Its translation is CASSLTSSYEQYF.

This clonotype was counted only a few times. The chain combines TRBV3-1 with TRBJ2-1; possibly TRBD1 for D (7 bases). The V end lost 4 bases, the J end lost 8 bases, and 18 bases lay between the germline ends. CDR1 and CDR2 (germline): LGHDT, YNNKEL (reference sequence). This CDR3 is built from 15 residues. The CDR3 spells CASSPRRGQGDEQFF. The CDR3 nucleotides are TGTGCCAGCAGCCCCCGGAGGGGGCAGGGGGATGAGCAGTTCTTC.

This clonotype was seen a handful of times. The chain is built from TRBV16 and TRBJ2-1; D unclear. The CDR3 length is 14 residues. Trimming took 1 base from V and 2 from J, leaving 6 bases between them. Germline assignment: CDR1 KGHSY and CDR2 FQNENV. Here the CDR3 reads CASSQFSTYNEQFF. CDR3 coding DNA: TGTGCCAGCAGCCAATTTTCAACCTACAATGAGCAGTTCTTC.

This clonotype was seen many times. This sequence joins TRBV27 and TRBJ2-5, with 10 bases fitting TRBD1. Losses at the gene ends were 4 bases for V and 4 bases for J; bases not matched to a gene: 6. The CDR3 covers 15 residues. CDR1 and CDR2 (germline): MNHEY, SMNVEV (reference sequence). The CDR3 coding sequence is TGTGCCAGCAGTTCCCCGACAGGGGGCGGAGAGACCCAGTACTTC. Residues: CASSSPTGGGETQYF.

This chain joins TRBV19 and TRBJ2-3, with D unclear. This CDR3 is built from 13 residues. Germline V gene lookup returns CDR1 LNHDA and CDR2 SQIVND (reference sequence). Trimming took off 10 bases at V and 4 bases at J, with 15 bases between the two ends. The CDR3 protein is CATRDYNADTQYF. The CDR3 coding sequence is TGTGCCACACGAGATTACAATGCAGATACGCAGTATTTT. Together with reference TRBV19 and TRBJ2-3, the CDR3 gives the full variable domain: DGGITQSPKYLFRKEGQNVTLSCEQNLNHDAMYWYRQDPGQGLRLIYYSQIVNDFQKGDIAEGYSVSREKKESFPLTVTSAQKNPTAFYLCATRDYNADTQYFGPGTRLTVL.

This clonotype has only a few counts. The rearrangement links TRBV5-1 to TRBJ2-6; tentative D call: TRBD1 (6 bases). V lost 4 bases and J lost 0, with 11 bases in between. CDR1 and CDR2 (germline): SGHRS, YFSETQ. The CDR3 length is 16 residues. The CDR3 DNA follows: TGCGCCAGCAGCGTAACAGGGACCTCTGGGGCCAACGTCCTGACTTTC. This sequence encodes CASSVTGTSGANVLTF.

The chain couples TRBV20-1 to TRBJ2-4; tentatively, D is TRBD1 or TRBD2 (5 bases each). Trimming left V 6 bases short and J 10 bases short, with 13 bases between. The germline gives CDR1 DFQATT, CDR2 SNEGSKA (reference sequence). The CDR3 sequence is 11 residues long. The chain's CDR3 is CSAPTGAIQYF. The CDR3 DNA is TGCAGTGCCCCTACCGGGGCGATTCAGTACTTC.

This clonotype was observed at least ten times. The chain uses TRBV6-5 and TRBJ2-7; D is unclear. There are 15 residues in the CDR3. V was cut by 6 bases and J by 3 bases, with 18 bases left in between. Germline V gene lookup returns CDR1 MNHEY and CDR2 SVGAGI. CDR3 nucleotide sequence: TGTGCCAGCAGCCCGTCCACCTGGACGGTCTACGAGCAGTACTTC. Protein: CASSPSTWTVYEQYF.